Listed below are T cell receptor beta chains from one sample, sequenced in a study of cytomegalovirus exposure and HLA in healthy donors. The data were produced by immunoSEQ multiplex PCR, yet TCRdb's version contains in-frame clones alone and is incomplete. The profile covers fewer than 200,000 clones, with more than 70% appearing a single time and over 1.3% taken by the ten largest. The sequenced material came from PBMCs. The receptors were sampled from a man between 60 and 70 years old in good health and CMV-seronegative. CDR3s leave out the opening cysteine and the closing phenylalanine or tryptophan. A row's size may be missing; if present it is once, few, many or a size class.

TRBV28	once	TRBJ1-4	ASQGTNEKLF
TRBV30	NA	TRBJ1-6	AWSRGQGGTSPLH
TRBV9	NA	TRBJ2-5	ASSGDRETQY
TRBV2	few	TRBJ2-7	ASSREAATHEQY
TRBV4-2	NA	TRBJ2-2	ASSQVGGNTGELF
TRBV25-1	NA	TRBJ1-2	ASSEPGTGSNYGYT
TRBV10-1	once	TRBJ2-5	ASRKSGQETQY
TRBV11-2	NA	TRBJ2-3	ASSRTGSDTQY
TRBV2	NA	TRBJ2-7	ASSASGSYEQY
TRBV7-9	few	TRBJ1-1	ASSQPAPNTEAF
TRBV6-6	NA	TRBJ2-5	ASRQGLGGETQY
TRBV9	NA	TRBJ2-1	ASSTRGEQF
TRBV27	NA	TRBJ1-2	ASTSTGGADYGYT
TRBV5-1	few	TRBJ2-5	ASSLGLAGAQETQY
TRBV4-3	NA	TRBJ2-1	ASSQGLADNEQF
TRBV5-1	NA	TRBJ1-1	ASSAGGQGTTEAF
TRBV29-1	once	TRBJ2-7	SGLGGNEQY
TRBV5-1	NA	TRBJ2-3	ASSPDGGSTDTQY
TRBV2	NA	TRBJ2-1	ASSVTSGSRGEQF
TRBV11-3	NA	TRBJ2-1	ASSLGGHREQF